The 25 T cell receptor beta chains below come from one sample, sequenced in a study of blood T cell repertoires in COVID-19. Using immunoSEQ multiplex PCR, the repertoire was profiled, and TCRdb retains in-frame clones only, with some absent. Altogether some 270,000 clones are present, about 85% being singletons, with the ten largest covering roughly 0.94%. The specimen was peripheral blood. Receptors originate from a human donor with COVID-19, enrolled during active disease. The donor label of this sample is uncertain.

This clone was seen more than once but under ten times. The chain combines TRBV5-1 with TRBJ2-1; TRBD2 agrees at 11 bases. V shed 2 bases, J shed 9 bases, and the junction held 10 bases outside the gene matches. Germline CDR1 reads SGHRS; CDR2 reads YFSETQ. CDR3 length: 16 amino acids. The CDR3 coding sequence is TGCGCCAGCAGCTTACGGGACGGGACTAGCGGCAGTGAGCAGTTCTTC. It encodes CASSLRDGTSGSEQFF.

Points on this clone: Relative to the germline gene, one junction end is altered; a read error may explain this. The chain employs TRBV5-1 and TRBJ1-4, with D perhaps matching TRBD1 (6 bases). The CDR3 covers 12 residues. Germline V CDR1 and CDR2: SGHRS, YFSETQ. The CDR3 DNA is TGCGCCAGCAGCTTGGAGCGTGTGGGGGCGGCTTTT. Translated: CASSLERVGAAF.

This chain joins TRBV7-3 and TRBJ2-5; 9 positions agree with TRBD2. With 2 bases clipped from V and 2 bases from J, the junction kept 3 bases outside the gene matches. CDR1 is SGHTA and CDR2 is FQGTGA in the germline V gene. The CDR3 contains 15 residues. As DNA, the CDR3 is TGTGCCAGCAGCTTAGCTAGCGGGGCTCAAGAGACCCAGTACTTC. Protein product: CASSLASGAQETQYF. Based on the CDR3 plus reference TRBV7-3 and TRBJ2-5, the full variable domain is GAGVSQTPSNKVTEKGKYVELRCDPISGHTALYWYRQSLGQGPEFLIYFQGTGAADDSGLPNDRFFAVRPEGSVSTLKIQRTERGDSAVYLCASSLASGAQETQYFGPGTRLLVL.

The rearrangement joins TRBV11-1 to TRBJ2-7; the match to TRBD1 covers 8 bases. CDR1 is SGHAT and CDR2 is FQDESV in the germline V gene (reference sequence). The J segment lost 0 bases and the V segment lost 1 base, leaving 5 bases of the junction unmatched. The CDR3 has 16 residues. The CDR3 nucleotides are TGTGCCAGCAGCTTAGTCGGGACAGGCCTCTCCTACGAGCAGTACTTC. Translation gives CASSLVGTGLSYEQYF.

This clone was observed a handful of times. The V gene is TRBV15, the J gene TRBJ1-5; 9 nucleotides match TRBD1. The V and J ends lost 3 bases and 6 bases, in that order; junction bases with no gene match: 9. The CDR3 extends over 16 amino acids. CDR1 and CDR2 (germline): LNHNV, YYDKDF (reference sequence). DNA for the CDR3: TGTGCCACCAGCAGCCCCCGGGACAGGGAATTTCAGCCCCAGCATTTT. Its protein is CATSSPRDREFQPQHF. The complete variable domain, with remaining parts taken from reference TRBV15 and TRBJ1-5, reads DAMVIQNPRYQVTQFGKPVTLSCSQTLNHNVMYWYQQKSSQAPKLLFHYYDKDFNNEADTPDNFQSRRPNTSFCFLDIRSPGLGDTAMYLCATSSPRDREFQPQHFGDGTRLSIL.

V gene TRBV2 combines with J gene TRBJ1-1; no clear D gene. The CDR3 contains 13 residues. With 5 bases removed from V and 8 bases from J, the gap between germline ends came to 15 bases. The germline V gene has CDR1 SNHLY and CDR2 FYNNEI. CDR3 amino acids: CASSPLDGREAFF. DNA of the CDR3: TGTGCCAGCAGTCCCCTGGACGGGAGGGAAGCTTTCTTT.

The chain employs TRBV9 and TRBJ2-5, with 8 bases identical to TRBD2. Trimming cost V 5 bases and J 3 bases; bases outside gene matches: 12. The germline V gene encodes CDR1 SGDLS and CDR2 YYNGEE. The CDR3 covers 16 residues. CDR3 region: CASSIRGAGGEETQYF. The CDR3 coding sequence is TGTGCCAGCAGTATTAGAGGGGCGGGAGGAGAAGAGACCCAGTACTTC.

The chain links TRBV5-6 to TRBJ1-5, with no clear D. V was trimmed by 2 bases and J by 4 bases, leaving 10 bases between them. Germline loops: CDR1 SGHDT, CDR2 YYEEEE. The CDR3 loop spans 14 amino acids. The CDR3, as DNA: TGTGCCAGCAGCTTTGGCAGGATGAATCAGCCCCAGCATTTT. Residues: CASSFGRMNQPQHF.

V and J are TRBV19 and TRBJ2-7; 9 positions agree with TRBD2. CDR1 is LNHDA and CDR2 is SQIVND in the germline V gene (reference sequence). V lost 5 bases to trimming and J lost 5 bases; unmatched junction nucleotides: 7. CDR3 length: 14 residues. CDR3 in amino acids: CASSFSGSVHEQYF. CDR3 nucleotide sequence: TGTGCCAGTAGTTTTAGCGGGAGCGTTCACGAGCAGTACTTC.

This clone was detected a few times. The chain combines TRBV13 with TRBJ2-5, with TRBD2 identical over 7 bases. CDR1 PRHDT and CDR2 FYEKMQ come from the germline V gene (reference sequence). This CDR3 has 16 residues. Trimming at V came to 5 bases and at J to 2 bases, leaving 11 bases not matched to a gene. The CDR3 DNA is TGTGCCAGCAGCCCCTGGGGTGCTAGCGGACAAGAGACCCAGTACTTC. Translating it yields CASSPWGASGQETQYF.

The chain links TRBV5-5 to TRBJ1-2; D is perhaps TRBD1 (6 bases). CDR1 SGHKS and CDR2 YYEKEE come from the germline V gene (reference sequence). Deletions cut 0 bases from V and 2 bases from J, with 11 bases between. The CDR3 extends over 15 amino acids. This CDR3 is CASSLAGGPNYGYTF. CDR3 nucleotides: TGTGCCAGCAGCTTGGCCGGGGGGCCCAACTATGGCTACACCTTC.

The J gene is TRBJ2-7, the V gene TRBV7-2; no firm D call. V dropped 4 bases and J dropped 3 bases, with 13 bases sitting between them. From germline, CDR1 is SGHTA and CDR2 FQGNSA. CDR3 length equals 14 residues. CDR3 coding DNA: TGTGCCAGCAGCTGGAGTCAAGGTAGCTACGAGCAGTACTTC. Its translation is CASSWSQGSYEQYF.

The chain carries TRBV29-1 and TRBJ2-1, with D possibly matching TRBD2 (5 bases). The CDR3 is 11 amino acids. Germline V gene sequence: CDR1 SQVTM, CDR2 ANQGSEA. V lost 4 bases and J 8 bases, leaving 9 bases between the germline ends. CDR3 residues: CSVAPGDEQFF. In DNA, the CDR3 is TGCAGCGTTGCGCCCGGGGATGAGCAGTTCTTC.

Notes on this clone: Other nucleotide sequences from this sample produce the same CDR3. The chain employs TRBV9 and TRBJ1-6; perhaps TRBD1 as D (6 bases). This CDR3 has 14 residues. V lost 2 bases to trimming and J lost 7 bases, with 10 bases between them. Germline V gene data show CDR1 as SGDLS and CDR2 as YYNGEE. CDR3 in DNA: TGTGCCAGCAGCGTCAGGGGTGAGAATTCACCCCTCCACTTT. Its protein is CASSVRGENSPLHF.

The chain uses TRBV11-2 and TRBJ2-7, with 8 positions matching TRBD1. After removal of 3 bases from V and 1 base from J, the junction contained 5 bases not matched to a gene. The CDR3 runs 15 residues. Germline CDR1 and CDR2: SGHAT and FQNNGV. CDR3 loop: CASSFTQGASYEQYF. Written as DNA, the CDR3 is TGTGCCAGCAGCTTCACCCAGGGGGCATCCTACGAGCAGTACTTC.

The V and J genes are TRBV5-1 and TRBJ2-2; 10 bases are a match to TRBD2. J gave up 0 bases and V 5 bases, and 7 bases lay outside the gene matches. The CDR3 sequence is 17 residues long. Germline assignment: CDR1 SGHRS and CDR2 YFSETQ. DNA for the CDR3: TGCGCCAGCAGTTCTTGGACTAGCGGTCCGAACACCGGGGAGCTGTTTTTT. As protein: CASSSWTSGPNTGELFF.

The J gene is TRBJ1-2, the V gene TRBV13; TRBD1 aligns across 10 bases. The CDR3 totals 15 residues. Germline CDR1 is PRHDT and CDR2 is FYEKMQ (reference sequence). V dropped 0 bases and J dropped 7; count of bases not matched to a gene: 5. CDR3 sequence: CASSLGTGGAPGYTF. The CDR3 DNA reads as TGTGCCAGCAGCTTAGGGACAGGGGGCGCCCCTGGCTACACCTTC.

V is TRBV6-5 and J is TRBJ2-3; TRBD1 is a possible D gene (5 bases). CDR3 length: 16 amino acids. Germline-derived CDR1 and CDR2 are MNHEY and SVGAGI. Trimming removed 2 bases from V and 2 bases from J, with 14 bases in between. The CDR3 bases are TGTGCCAGCAGTTACGGGTTTCGAGGACACACAGATACGCAGTATTTT. This encodes CASSYGFRGHTDTQYF.

J is TRBJ2-7 and V is TRBV19; TRBD1 matches 11 bases. Germline loops: CDR1 LNHDA, CDR2 SQIVND (reference sequence). After removal of 3 bases from V and 6 bases from J, the junction contained 4 bases not matched to a gene. The CDR3 has 14 residues. The CDR3 loop is CASSITGTGGEQYF. DNA for the CDR3: TGTGCCAGTAGTATTACTGGGACAGGGGGCGAGCAGTACTTC.

Here the CDR3 reads CASSLAPSGSFYEQYF. CDR3 DNA: TGTGCCAGCAGCTTAGCCCCTAGCGGGAGCTTCTACGAGCAGTACTTC. J is TRBJ2-7 and V is TRBV7-2; TRBD2 matches 10 bases. Losses at the gene ends were 0 bases for V and 3 bases for J; bases not matched to a gene: 5. The CDR3 has 16 amino acids. The germline gives CDR1 SGHTA, CDR2 FQGNSA. Together with reference TRBV7-2 and TRBJ2-7, the CDR3 gives the full variable domain: GAGVSQSPSNKVTEKGKDVELRCDPISGHTALYWYRQSLGQGLEFLIYFQGNSAPDKSGLPSDRFSAERTGGSVSTLTIQRTQQEDSAVYLCASSLAPSGSFYEQYFGPGTRLTVT.

The rearrangement links TRBV6-5 to TRBJ1-3; D is perhaps TRBD1 (6 bases). This CDR3 spans 14 amino acids. Per the germline V gene, CDR1 is MNHEY and CDR2 is SVGAGI. V gave up 6 bases and J gave up 2 bases, with 11 bases separating them. CDR3 residues: CASRGQTTGNTIYF. The CDR3 bases are TGTGCCAGCAGAGGACAGACAACTGGAAACACCATATATTTT.

The V call is TRBV10-1, the J call TRBJ2-2; 11 bases are shared with TRBD2. The CDR3 has 17 residues. Trimming took 0 bases from V and 4 from J; bases not matched to a gene: 4. Looked up from germline, CDR1 is WNHNN and CDR2 is SYGVQD (reference sequence). The CDR3 loop is CASSESGTSGVTGELFF. Written as DNA, the CDR3 is TGCGCCAGCAGTGAGTCCGGGACTAGCGGAGTCACCGGGGAGCTGTTTTTT.

This clone occurred once. The chain couples TRBV5-1 to TRBJ1-2, with TRBD1 as a possible D gene (6 bases). Germline V gene data show CDR1 as SGHRS and CDR2 as YFSETQ. V dropped 2 bases and J dropped 3 bases, with 11 bases sitting between them. The length of the CDR3 is 14 residues. In DNA, the CDR3 is TGCGCCAGCAGCTTTTCGGGGGGCGACTATGGCTACACCTTC. It is translated as CASSFSGGDYGYTF.

The V call is TRBV18, the J call TRBJ1-3; D not resolved. Trimming took 6 bases from V and 0 from J, leaving 12 bases between them. The CDR3 runs to 15 residues. Germline CDR1 and CDR2: KGHSH and LQKENI. The CDR3 loop reads CASSPDFFSGNTIYF. The CDR3 bases are TGTGCCAGCTCCCCGGACTTTTTCTCTGGAAACACCATATATTTT.

This rearrangement joins TRBV30 to TRBJ2-5; D is perhaps TRBD1 (7 bases). CDR3 length equals 12 residues. The V and J ends lost 4 bases and 6 bases respectively, with 12 bases between them. CDR1 and CDR2 (germline): GTSNPN, SVGIG (reference sequence). In DNA form, the CDR3 reads TGTGCCTGGACCTCAGGGGGGAAGACCCAGTACTTC. Protein product: CAWTSGGKTQYF. The variable domain in full, with the rest retrieved from reference TRBV30 and TRBJ2-5, is SQTIHQWPATLVQPVGSPLSLECTVEGTSNPNLYWYRQAAGRGLQLLFYSVGIGQISSEVPQNLSASRPQDRQFILSSKKLLLSDSGFYLCAWTSGGKTQYFGPGTRLLVL.